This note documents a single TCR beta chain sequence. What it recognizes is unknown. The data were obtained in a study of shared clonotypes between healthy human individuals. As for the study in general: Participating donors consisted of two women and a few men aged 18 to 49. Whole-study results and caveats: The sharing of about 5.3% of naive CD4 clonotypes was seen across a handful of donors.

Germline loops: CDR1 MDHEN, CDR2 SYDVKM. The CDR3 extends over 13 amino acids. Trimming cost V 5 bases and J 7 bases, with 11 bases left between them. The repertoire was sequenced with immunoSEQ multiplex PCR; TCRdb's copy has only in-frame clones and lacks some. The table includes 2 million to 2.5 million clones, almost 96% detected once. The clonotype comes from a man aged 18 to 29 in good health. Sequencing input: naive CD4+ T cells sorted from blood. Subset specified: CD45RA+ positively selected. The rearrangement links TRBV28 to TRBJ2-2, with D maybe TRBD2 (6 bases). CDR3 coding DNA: TGTGCCAGCAGTGACGGGACTTTCGGGGAGCTGTTTTTT. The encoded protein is CASSDGTFGELFF.